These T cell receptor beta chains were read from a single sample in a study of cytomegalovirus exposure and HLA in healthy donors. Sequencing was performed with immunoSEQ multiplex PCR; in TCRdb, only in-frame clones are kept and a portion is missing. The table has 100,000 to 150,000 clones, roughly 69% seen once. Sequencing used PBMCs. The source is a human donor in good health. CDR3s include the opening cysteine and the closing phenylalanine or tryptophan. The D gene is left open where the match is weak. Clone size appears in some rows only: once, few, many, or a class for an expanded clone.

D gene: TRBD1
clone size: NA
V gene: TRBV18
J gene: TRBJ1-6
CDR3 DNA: TGTGCCAGCTCACCTGGACAGGGGAACAATAATTCACCCCTCCACTTT
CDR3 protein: CASSPGQGNNNSPLHF

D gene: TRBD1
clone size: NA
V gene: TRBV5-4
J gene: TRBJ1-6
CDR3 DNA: TGTGCCAGCAGCTTGCCAGGGGGCGGAACCCTTAATTCACCCCTCCACTTT
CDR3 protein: CASSLPGGGTLNSPLHF

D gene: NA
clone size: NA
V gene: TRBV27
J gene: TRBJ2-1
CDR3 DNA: TGTGCCAGCAGTTTACCCCCGACTTCAAGCTCCTACAATGAGCAGTTCTTC
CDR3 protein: CASSLPPTSSSYNEQFF

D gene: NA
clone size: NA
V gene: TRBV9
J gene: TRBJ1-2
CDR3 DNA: TGTGCCAGCAGCGGAGAGGGGGTCTGGGGATCCTGGGATGGCTACACCTTC
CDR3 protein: CASSGEGVWGSWDGYTF

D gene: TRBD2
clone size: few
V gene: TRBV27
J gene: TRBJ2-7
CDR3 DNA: TGTGCCAGCAGTTACACCGTAGCGGGAGTAATTTACGAGCAGTACTTC
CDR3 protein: CASSYTVAGVIYEQYF

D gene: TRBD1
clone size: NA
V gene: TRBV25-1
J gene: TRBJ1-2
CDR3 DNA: TGTGCCAGCAGCACAGGGGTGGGTGGCTACACCTTC
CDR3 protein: CASSTGVGGYTF

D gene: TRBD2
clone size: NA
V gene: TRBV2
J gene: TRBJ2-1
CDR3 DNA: TGTGCCAGCAGTTCCGCCCCTAGCGGGATAGCCTACAATGAGCAGTTCTTC
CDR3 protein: CASSSAPSGIAYNEQFF

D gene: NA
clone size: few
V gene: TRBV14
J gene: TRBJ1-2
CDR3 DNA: TGTGCCAGCAGCCCCTCAGCCACGACAGGCTCTGGCTACACCTTC
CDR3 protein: CASSPSATTGSGYTF

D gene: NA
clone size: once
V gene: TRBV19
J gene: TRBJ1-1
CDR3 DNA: TGTGCCAGTAGTATAGCAGGGGTGGACACTGAAGCTTTCTTT
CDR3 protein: CASSIAGVDTEAFF

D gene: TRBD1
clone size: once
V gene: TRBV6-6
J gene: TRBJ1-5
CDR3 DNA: TGTGCCAGCAGAGACAGGGTCGGCGATCAGCCCCAGCATTTT
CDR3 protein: CASRDRVGDQPQHF

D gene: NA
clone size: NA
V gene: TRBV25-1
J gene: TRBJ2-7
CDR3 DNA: TGTGCCAGCAGTCTGTCGGACTTTAGCTCCTACGAGCAGTACTTC
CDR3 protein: CASSLSDFSSYEQYF

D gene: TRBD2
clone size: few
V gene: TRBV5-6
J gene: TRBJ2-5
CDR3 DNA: TGTGCCAGCAGCGGGGGGGTTAGCGGGAGGGCGGTGACCCAGTACTTC
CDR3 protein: CASSGGVSGRAVTQYF

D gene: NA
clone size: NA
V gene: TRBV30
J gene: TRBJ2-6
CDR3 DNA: TGTGCCTGGAGTGTGGGGCAGTCCATCTCTGGGGCCAACGTCCTGACTTTC
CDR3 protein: CAWSVGQSISGANVLTF

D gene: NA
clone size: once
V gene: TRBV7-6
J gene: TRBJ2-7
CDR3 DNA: TGTGCCAGCAGCACAAAACCGGGAATCGAGCAGTACTTC
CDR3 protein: CASSTKPGIEQYF

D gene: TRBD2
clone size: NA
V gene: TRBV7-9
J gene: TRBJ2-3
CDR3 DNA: TGTGCCAGCAGCTTAGGTGGGACTAGCGGCGGGTCAGATACGCAGTATTTT
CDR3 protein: CASSLGGTSGGSDTQYF

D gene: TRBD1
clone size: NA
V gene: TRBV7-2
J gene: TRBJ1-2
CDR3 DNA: TGTGCCAGCAGCTTAGCGGGACAGGCGTATGGCTACACCTTC
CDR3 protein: CASSLAGQAYGYTF

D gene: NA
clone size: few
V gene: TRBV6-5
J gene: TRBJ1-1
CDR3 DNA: TGTGCCAGCACGTCCCCACAGGGCACTGAAGCTTTCTTT
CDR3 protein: CASTSPQGTEAFF

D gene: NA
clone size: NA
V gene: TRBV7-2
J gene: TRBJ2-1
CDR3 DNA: TGTGCCACGCGGAGAGGGGGGGACTACAATGAGCAGTTCTTC
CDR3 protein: CATRRGGDYNEQFF

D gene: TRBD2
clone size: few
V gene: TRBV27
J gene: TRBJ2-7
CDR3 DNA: TGTGCCAGCGGGGAACTAGCGGATCCCTACGAGCAGTACTTC
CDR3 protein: CASGELADPYEQYF